These T cell receptor beta chains were read from a single sample in a study of T cell responses to AZD1222 COVID-19 vaccine. TCRdb's table, derived via immunoSEQ multiplex PCR, lists solely in-frame clones and lacks some. The data hold about 120,000 clones, with roughly 85% observed a single time. The specimen was peripheral blood, collected on day 0 of AZD1222 vaccination. These receptors all stem from an adult in good health. CDR3s include the opening cysteine and the closing phenylalanine or tryptophan. D genes are given only for firm matches. Clone size is not always given. Where it is, it says once, few, many or a class for expanded clones.

V	D	size	J	DNA	CDR3
TRBV14	NA	NA	TRBJ2-3	TGTGCCAGCAGCCCCCGGGCGGCCCCAGATACGCAGTATTTT	CASSPRAAPDTQYF
TRBV27	NA	NA	TRBJ2-1	TGTGCCAGCAGTTTAAGGGCTAGCGCACACAATGAGCAGTTCTTC	CASSLRASAHNEQFF
TRBV5-6	NA	NA	TRBJ1-1	TGTGCCAGCAGCTTACCCAGAAGGATAGCGTTGAACACTGAAGCTTTCTTT	CASSLPRRIALNTEAFF
TRBV7-2	NA	NA	TRBJ2-7	TGTGCCAGCAGCCGGAGCCTCTACGAGCAGTACTTC	CASSRSLYEQYF
TRBV15	TRBD1	NA	TRBJ2-3	TGTGCCACCAGCAGAGAAAGGGGGCGCCCAGATACGCAGTATTTT	CATSRERGRPDTQYF
TRBV11-3	TRBD1	NA	TRBJ2-1	TGTGCCAGCAGCCTGACAGGGCTATACAATGAGCAGTTCTTC	CASSLTGLYNEQFF
TRBV5-5	NA	NA	TRBJ2-7	TGTGCCAGCAGCTTGATCCCTGGGGACGAGCAGTACTTC	CASSLIPGDEQYF
TRBV6-6	NA	NA	TRBJ1-6	TGTGCCAGCACTTCCCAGGGTTCACCCCTCCACTTT	CASTSQGSPLHF
TRBV6-2/TRBV6-3	NA	NA	TRBJ1-1	TGTGCCAGCAGCCCTATTATCACTGAAGCTTTCTTT	CASSPIITEAFF
TRBV19	NA	NA	TRBJ2-5	TGTGCCAGTAGTGCGGACCCCGCAGAGACCCAGTACTTC	CASSADPAETQYF
TRBV12-3/TRBV12-4	NA	NA	TRBJ2-7	TGTGCCAGCAGTTTAGACAAGTACGAGCAGTACTTC	CASSLDKYEQYF
TRBV27	TRBD2	few	TRBJ2-1	TGTGCCAGCAGTCTCCTCCAAGCAGCGGGGGAGGACAATGAGCAGTTCTTC	CASSLLQAAGEDNEQFF
TRBV18	TRBD1	NA	TRBJ2-7	TGTGCCAGCTCACAGCGAAACTGGGACAGGGGCTACGAGCAGTACTTC	CASSQRNWDRGYEQYF
TRBV7-3	TRBD2	NA	TRBJ2-5	TGTGCCAGCAGCTTAGCGGGAGGAGAGACCCAGTACTTC	CASSLAGGETQYF
TRBV2	TRBD2	NA	TRBJ2-7	TGTGCCAGCAGTGGTAGCGGGAGGGCGTCCTACGAGCAGTACTTC	CASSGSGRASYEQYF
TRBV2	NA	NA	TRBJ1-2	TGTGCCAGCAGTGACGGGGGGCTCTTCTATGGCTACACCTTC	CASSDGGLFYGYTF
TRBV28	NA	NA	TRBJ1-5	TGTGCCAGCAGCACAATTTACAGCTCCAATCAGCCCCAGCATTTT	CASSTIYSSNQPQHF